Listed below are T cell receptor beta chains from one sample, sequenced in a study of T cell repertoires in cytomegalovirus infection. TCRdb used MiXCR to reprocess the reads, holding one entry per CDR3 protein. The sample shows 290,000 or so distinct CDR3 sequences, under 30% of them seen only once. Sequencing used PBMCs. The receptors derive from a human donor in good health (CMV status not recorded). Some clones in this sample may be carry-over from other donors' samples. The CDR3 runs from the conserved cysteine through the conserved F or W. The D gene is left open where the match is weak. Clone size is stated in some rows and not others, as once, few, many or a class when expanded.

NA,NA,TRBJ2-1,TRBV28,CASSLSPFGSGSYNEQFF,TGTGCCAGCAGTTTGAGCCCCTTCGGGAGTGGCTCCTACAATGAGCAGTTCTTC
many,NA,TRBJ2-3,TRBV7-8,CASSPMMRGPTDTQYF,TGTGCCAGCAGTCCGATGATGAGAGGACCAACAGATACGCAGTATTTT
few,NA,TRBJ1-2,TRBV5-5,CASSFRAYGYTF,TGTGCCAGCAGCTTCCGAGCTTATGGCTACACCTTC
many,NA,TRBJ1-5,TRBV12-3/TRBV12-4,CASSLSGQWDQPQHF,TGTGCCAGCAGTTTATCGGGGCAGTGGGATCAGCCCCAGCATTTT
NA,NA,TRBJ1-2,TRBV18,CASSPQTYSNYGYTF,TGTGCCAGCTCACCACAGACCTATTCAAACTATGGCTACACCTTC
NA,NA,TRBJ2-1,TRBV28,CASSAQLGNEQFF,TGTGCCAGCAGTGCCCAACTAGGTAATGAGCAGTTCTTC
NA,NA,TRBJ1-2,TRBV20-1,CSAAPGTFSNYGYTF,TGCAGTGCTGCTCCCGGGACCTTCTCTAACTATGGCTACACCTTC
many,NA,TRBJ1-5,TRBV7-2,CASSPRNSNQPQHF,TGTGCCAGCAGCCCCAGGAATAGCAATCAGCCCCAGCATTTT
many,NA,TRBJ2-3,TRBV7-6,CASSQIDSTDTQYF,TGTGCCAGCAGCCAAATTGACAGCACAGATACGCAGTATTTT
many,NA,TRBJ1-1,TRBV28,CASSPTGFNTEAFF,TGTGCCAGCAGTCCAACAGGGTTCAACACTGAAGCTTTCTTT
NA,NA,TRBJ2-7,TRBV25-1,CASSEFGHLSSYEQYF,TGTGCCAGCAGTGAATTTGGCCACCTAAGCTCCTACGAGCAGTACTTC
few,NA,TRBJ2-1,TRBV5-1,CASSLVGASSYNEQFF,TGCGCCAGCAGCTTGGTAGGAGCGAGCTCCTACAATGAGCAGTTCTTC
NA,TRBD2,TRBJ2-5,TRBV7-2,CASSSYWGGETQYF,TGTGCCAGCAGTTCCTATTGGGGAGGGGAGACCCAGTACTTC
NA,NA,TRBJ1-5,TRBV6-1,CASSEVDSNQPQHF,TGTGCCAGCAGTGAAGTCGACAGCAATCAGCCCCAGCATTTT
NA,TRBD1,TRBJ1-1,TRBV28,CASSLDRVRTGAFF,TGTGCCAGCAGTCTAGACAGGGTAAGGACTGGAGCTTTCTTT
many,NA,TRBJ1-2,TRBV30,CALRQAYGYTF,TGTGCCCTTCGCCAGGCCTATGGCTACACCTTC
few,TRBD1,TRBJ2-5,TRBV5-4,CASSRKTGQAIQETQYF,TGTGCCAGCAGCCGAAAGACCGGACAGGCGATACAAGAGACCCAGTACTTC
NA,NA,TRBJ2-3,TRBV5-4,CASSFGNDKDTQYF,TGTGCCAGCAGCTTCGGTAATGACAAGGATACGCAGTATTTT
NA,NA,TRBJ2-7,TRBV4-1,CASSPSWTANYEQYF,TGCGCCAGCAGCCCCTCTTGGACGGCTAACTACGAGCAGTACTTC
many,NA,TRBJ2-7,TRBV7-2,CASSLPPYEQYF,TGTGCCAGCAGCTTACCTCCCTACGAGCAGTACTTC
few,NA,TRBJ2-6,TRBV2,CASSPQGPGANVLTF,TGTGCCAGCAGTCCACAGGGTCCTGGGGCCAACGTCCTGACTTTC
many,TRBD1,TRBJ2-6,TRBV7-8,CASSPRTGGGGANVLTF,TGTGCCAGCAGCCCACGGACAGGGGGCGGTGGGGCCAACGTCCTGACTTTC
few,TRBD1,TRBJ1-3,TRBV28,CASSPGGTSGNTIYF,TGTGCCAGCAGTCCAGGGGGCACCTCCGGAAACACCATATATTTT
NA,NA,TRBJ1-2,TRBV29-1,CSVERDGDYGYTF,TGCAGCGTTGAAAGGGACGGGGACTATGGCTACACCTTC
many,TRBD1,TRBJ1-2,TRBV7-2,CASSLGRDSPGGYTF,TGTGCCAGCAGCTTAGGCCGGGACAGCCCGGGTGGCTACACCTTC
NA,NA,TRBJ2-3,TRBV18,CASSPFGGTDTQYF,TGTGCCAGCTCACCATTCGGGGGAACAGATACGCAGTATTTT
NA,TRBD2,TRBJ2-1,TRBV19,CASSQAGGHYNEQFF,TGTGCCAGTAGCCAGGCGGGGGGCCACTACAATGAGCAGTTCTTC
few,NA,TRBJ1-6,TRBV27,CASSFRPDANSPLHF,TGTGCCAGCAGTTTTCGGCCGGACGCCAATTCACCCCTCCACTTT
many,TRBD2,TRBJ2-5,TRBV7-2,CASSLGSGNPQETQYF,TGTGCCAGCAGCTTAGGTAGCGGGAATCCACAAGAGACCCAGTACTTC
many,TRBD1,TRBJ2-5,TRBV7-2,CASSSPGQGLGTQYF,TGTGCCAGCAGCTCACCGGGACAGGGCTTAGGGACCCAGTACTTC
few,NA,TRBJ1-2,TRBV6-5,CASSYTTGSSYGYTF,TGTGCCAGCAGTTACACAACAGGATCGAGCTATGGCTACACCTTC
NA,TRBD1,TRBJ2-4,TRBV15,CATSRAGTAKNIQYF,TGTGCCACCAGCAGGGCCGGGACAGCAAAAAACATTCAGTACTTC
NA,TRBD2,TRBJ2-3,TRBV28,CASRVGGLAVSTDTQYF,TGTGCCAGCAGGGTGGGGGGACTAGCGGTTTCCACAGATACGCAGTATTTT
many,NA,TRBJ1-1,TRBV29-1,CSVSSVNTEAFF,TGCAGCGTAAGTTCGGTGAACACTGAAGCTTTCTTT
many,NA,TRBJ2-7,TRBV6-2/TRBV6-3,CASSFGRTLSSYEQYF,TGTGCCAGCAGTTTCGGGCGGACTCTTAGCTCCTACGAGCAGTACTTC
NA,NA,TRBJ1-1,TRBV19,CASILPGKSEAFF,TGTGCCAGTATCCTCCCCGGGAAGAGTGAAGCTTTCTTT
few,NA,TRBJ1-5,TRBV6-2/TRBV6-3,CASNPRANQPQHF,TGTGCCAGCAACCCCCGAGCCAATCAGCCCCAGCATTTT
NA,NA,TRBJ2-5,TRBV10-3,CAISESPQETQYF,TGTGCCATCAGTGAGTCCCCCCAAGAGACCCAGTACTTC
many,NA,TRBJ2-7,TRBV11-2,CASSLGTGGPTREQYF,TGTGCCAGCAGCTTAGGTACCGGGGGCCCTACTAGAGAGCAGTACTTC
NA,NA,TRBJ2-3,TRBV4-1,CASSPIKEGDTQYF,TGCGCCAGCAGCCCAATCAAGGAGGGAGATACGCAGTATTTT
NA,NA,TRBJ2-1,TRBV20-1,CSASLTDPSAEQFF,TGCAGTGCTAGCCTAACGGACCCCTCGGCTGAGCAGTTCTTC
few,NA,TRBJ2-2,TRBV7-9,CASSPISGGELFF,TGTGCCAGCAGCCCAATCTCAGGCGGGGAGCTGTTTTTT
many,NA,TRBJ2-6,TRBV7-2,CASNEGGAGANVLTF,TGTGCCAGCAACGAGGGGGGAGCTGGGGCCAACGTCCTGACTTTC
many,TRBD1,TRBJ2-3,TRBV7-2,CASSWRTGTTDTQYF,TGTGCCAGCAGCTGGAGGACAGGAACCACAGATACGCAGTATTTT
NA,NA,TRBJ2-2,TRBV20-1,CSAPGAHRTGELFF,TGCAGTGCCCCAGGAGCCCACAGAACCGGGGAGCTGTTTTTT